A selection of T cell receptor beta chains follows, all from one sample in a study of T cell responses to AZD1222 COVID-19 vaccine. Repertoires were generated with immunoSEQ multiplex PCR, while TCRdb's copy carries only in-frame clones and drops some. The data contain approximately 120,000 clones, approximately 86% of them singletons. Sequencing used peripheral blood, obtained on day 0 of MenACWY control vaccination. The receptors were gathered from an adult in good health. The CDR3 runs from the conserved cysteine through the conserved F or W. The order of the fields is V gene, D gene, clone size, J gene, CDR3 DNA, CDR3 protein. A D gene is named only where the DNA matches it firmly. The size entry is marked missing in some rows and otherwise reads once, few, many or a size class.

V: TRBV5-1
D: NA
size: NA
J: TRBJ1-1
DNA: TGCGCCAGCAGCTTGGGGCAGGACACTGAAGCTTTCTTT
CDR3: CASSLGQDTEAFF

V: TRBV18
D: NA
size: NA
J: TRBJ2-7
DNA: TGTGCCAGCTCACCGGGATCGGGAGTCTACGAGCAGTACTTC
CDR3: CASSPGSGVYEQYF

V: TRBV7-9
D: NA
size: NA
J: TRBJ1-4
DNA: TGTGCCAGCAGCATCGGACAGAAGAGTAATGAAAAACTGTTTTTT
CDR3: CASSIGQKSNEKLFF

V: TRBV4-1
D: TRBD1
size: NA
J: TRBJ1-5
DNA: TGCGCCAGCAGCCAAGATTTGGGGACAGGGGTTCGTAGTCAGCCCCAGCATTTT
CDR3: CASSQDLGTGVRSQPQHF

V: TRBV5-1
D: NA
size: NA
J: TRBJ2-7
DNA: TGCGCCAGCAGCTTTCCCGGGGTGGAGGACGAGCAGTACTTC
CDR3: CASSFPGVEDEQYF

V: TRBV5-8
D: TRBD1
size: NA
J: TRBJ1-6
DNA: TGTGCCAGCACCATCCGCTCGGGGACAGGAGATAATTCACCCCTCCACTTT
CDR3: CASTIRSGTGDNSPLHF

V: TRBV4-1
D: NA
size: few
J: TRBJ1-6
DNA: TGCGCCAGCAGCCAAGGGAGCTCCTATAATTCACCCCTCCACTTT
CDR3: CASSQGSSYNSPLHF

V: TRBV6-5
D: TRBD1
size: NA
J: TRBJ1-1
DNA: TGTGCCAGCAGTTACGGGGGAGGGGGCGAATTGGGTGAAGCTTTCTTT
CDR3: CASSYGGGGELGEAFF

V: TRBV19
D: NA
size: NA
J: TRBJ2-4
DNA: TGTGCCAGTAGTATAGCTAGGGGGGCCAAAAACATTCAGTACTTC
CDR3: CASSIARGAKNIQYF

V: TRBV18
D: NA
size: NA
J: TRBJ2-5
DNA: TGTGCCAGCTCCCCAAACCAAGAGACCCAGTACTTC
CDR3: CASSPNQETQYF

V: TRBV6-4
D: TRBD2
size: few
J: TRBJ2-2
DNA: TGTGCCAGCAGTGACTCGACTAGCGGGGACACCGGGGAGCTGTTTTTT
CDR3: CASSDSTSGDTGELFF

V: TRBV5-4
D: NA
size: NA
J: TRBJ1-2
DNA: TGTGCCAGCAGCTTGAGGGAGGGGGTTTTGAGTGGCTACACCTTC
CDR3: CASSLREGVLSGYTF

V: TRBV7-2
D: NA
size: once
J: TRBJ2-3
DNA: TGTGCCAGCAGCTTATTTCAGGGGTTCCGCACAGATACGCAGTATTTT
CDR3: CASSLFQGFRTDTQYF

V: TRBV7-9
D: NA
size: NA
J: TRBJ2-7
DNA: TGTGCCAGCAGTCTTTCCCCCGGTAAAAGCTACGAGCAGTACTTC
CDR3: CASSLSPGKSYEQYF

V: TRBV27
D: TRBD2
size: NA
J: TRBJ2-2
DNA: TGTGCCAGCAGTTTACTACCTAGCGGGAGCGTCATCGGGGAGCTGTTTTTT
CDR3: CASSLLPSGSVIGELFF

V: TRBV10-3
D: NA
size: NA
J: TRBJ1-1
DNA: TGTGCCGCCGAAAGGGGCACTGAAGCTTTCTTT
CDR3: CAAERGTEAFF

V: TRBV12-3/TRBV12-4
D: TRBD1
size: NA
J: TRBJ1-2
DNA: TGTGCCAGCAGTCCGGGACAGTTCGGTGGCTACACCTTC
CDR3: CASSPGQFGGYTF

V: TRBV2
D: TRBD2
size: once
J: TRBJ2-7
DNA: TGTGCCAGCACGGGAGGCTACGAGCAGTACTTC
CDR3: CASTGGYEQYF

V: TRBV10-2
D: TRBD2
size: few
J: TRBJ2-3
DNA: TGCGCCAGCCGCATGACTAGCATCACAGATACGCAGTATTTT
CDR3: CASRMTSITDTQYF

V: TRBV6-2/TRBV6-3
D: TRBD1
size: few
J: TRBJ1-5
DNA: TGTGCCAGCAGTTATTCCGGACAGGGTGGCCAGCCCCAGCATTTT
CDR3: CASSYSGQGGQPQHF

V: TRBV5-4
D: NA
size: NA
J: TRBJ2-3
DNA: TGTGCCAGCAGCTTGGGAGATACGCAGTATTTT
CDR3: CASSLGDTQYF

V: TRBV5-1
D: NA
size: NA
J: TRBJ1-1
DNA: TGCGCCAGCAGCTTGGTGGTCCGGGGCAGATCGAACACTGAAGCTTTCTTT
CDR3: CASSLVVRGRSNTEAFF

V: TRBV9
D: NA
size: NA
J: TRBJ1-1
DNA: TGTGCCAGCAGCCCTCGTTGGGGGGTAGATACTGAAGCTTTCTTT
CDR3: CASSPRWGVDTEAFF